This entry features one TCR beta chain sequence. As yet, its antigen is unknown. The data stem from a study of shared clonotypes between healthy human individuals. This CDR3 comprises 14 residues. Germline values: CDR1 MNHEY, CDR2 SVGAGI. The junction had 5 bases not matched to a gene; V was cut back by 6 bases and J by 2 bases. Regarding the study as a whole: How much donors shared clonotypes was expected to be affected by sequencing depth. Represented genetic and exposure-history diversity was restricted by having few donors.

Libraries were prepared by immunoSEQ multiplex PCR; TCRdb keeps only in-frame clonotypes and omits some of them. The repertoire holds millions of clones, with over 85% as singletons. Source material: naive CD4+ T cells sorted from blood. Subset: CD45RA+ positively selected. The chain carries TRBV6-5 and TRBJ2-7, with TRBD2 matching over 9 bases. The TCR sequence derives from a man aged 18 to 29 in good health. CDR3 sequence: CASRLVAGAYEQYF. In nucleotides, the CDR3 is TGTGCCAGCAGACTGGTAGCGGGGGCCTACGAGCAGTACTTC.